This TCR beta chain appears in the sequencing data of a study of CD4+ T cells in melanoma. Study-level points and caveats: Diverse differentiation states were reported for melanoma neoantigen-specific CD4+ T cells. CD8+ T cell, macrophage and B cell function reportedly correlated with neoantigen-specific CD4+ T cells.

Remarks on this clone: Its target is unknown.

CDR1 and CDR2 (germline): KGHSH, LQKENI. The CDR3 covers 12 residues. V dropped 3 bases and J dropped 8 bases, with 9 bases sitting between them. The data were produced by immunoSEQ multiplex PCR, yet TCRdb's version contains in-frame clones alone and is incomplete. The table lists roughly 140,000 clones, 80% to 95% of them singletons. This TCR came from a human donor with melanoma. The chain carries TRBV18 and TRBJ2-3; D unclear. The CDR3 bases are TGTGCCAGCTCACCTCCCAAGGGTACGCAGTATTTT. This gives the protein CASSPPKGTQYF.